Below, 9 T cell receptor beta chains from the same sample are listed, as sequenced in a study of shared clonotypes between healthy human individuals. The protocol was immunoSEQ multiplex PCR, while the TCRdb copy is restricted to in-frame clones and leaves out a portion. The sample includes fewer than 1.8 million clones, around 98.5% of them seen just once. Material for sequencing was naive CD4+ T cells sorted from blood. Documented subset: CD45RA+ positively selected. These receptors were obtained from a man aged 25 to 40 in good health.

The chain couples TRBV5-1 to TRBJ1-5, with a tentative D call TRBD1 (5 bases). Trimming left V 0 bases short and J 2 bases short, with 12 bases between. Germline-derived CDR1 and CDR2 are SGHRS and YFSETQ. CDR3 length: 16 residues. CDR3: CASSLAGGGGNQPQHF. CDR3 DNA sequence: TGCGCCAGCAGCTTGGCCGGGGGTGGGGGCAATCAGCCCCAGCATTTT.

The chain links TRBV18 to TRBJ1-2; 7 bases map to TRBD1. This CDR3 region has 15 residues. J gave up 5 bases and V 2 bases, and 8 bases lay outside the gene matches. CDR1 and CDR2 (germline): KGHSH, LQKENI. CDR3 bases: TGTGCCAGCTCACCAGACGTCGGGACAGCGTATGGCTACACCTTC. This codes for CASSPDVGTAYGYTF. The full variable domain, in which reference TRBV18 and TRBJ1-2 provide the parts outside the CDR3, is NAGVMQNPRHLVRRRGQEARLRCSPMKGHSHVYWYRQLPEEGLKFMVYLQKENIIDESGMPKERFSAEFPKEGPSILRIQQVVRGDSAAYFCASSPDVGTAYGYTFGSGTRLTVV.

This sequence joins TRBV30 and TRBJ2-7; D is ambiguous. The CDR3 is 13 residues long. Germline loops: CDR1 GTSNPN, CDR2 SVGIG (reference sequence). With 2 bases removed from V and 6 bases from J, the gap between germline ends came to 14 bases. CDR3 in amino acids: CAWSPGTAPEQYF. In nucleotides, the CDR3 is TGTGCCTGGAGTCCAGGAACAGCCCCCGAGCAGTACTTC.

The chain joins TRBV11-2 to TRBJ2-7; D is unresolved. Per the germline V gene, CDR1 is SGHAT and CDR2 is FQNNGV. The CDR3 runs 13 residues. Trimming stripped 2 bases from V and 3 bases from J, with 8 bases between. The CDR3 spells CASSLNPDYEQYF. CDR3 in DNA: TGTGCCAGCAGCTTAAATCCCGACTACGAGCAGTACTTC.

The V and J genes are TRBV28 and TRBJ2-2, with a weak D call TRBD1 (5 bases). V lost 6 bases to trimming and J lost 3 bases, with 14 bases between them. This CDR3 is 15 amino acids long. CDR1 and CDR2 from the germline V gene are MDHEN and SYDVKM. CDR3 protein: CASRDNQGYTGELFF. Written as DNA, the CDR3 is TGTGCCAGCAGGGACAACCAGGGTTACACCGGGGAGCTGTTTTTT.

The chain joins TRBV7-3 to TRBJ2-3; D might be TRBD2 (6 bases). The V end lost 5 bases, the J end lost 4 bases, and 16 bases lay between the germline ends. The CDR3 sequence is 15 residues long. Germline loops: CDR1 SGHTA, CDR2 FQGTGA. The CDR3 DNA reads TGTGCCAGCAGCAGCTCTAGCGCCCTGGCAGATACGCAGTATTTT. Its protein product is CASSSSSALADTQYF. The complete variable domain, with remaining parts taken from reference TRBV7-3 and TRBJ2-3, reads GAGVSQTPSNKVTEKGKYVELRCDPISGHTALYWYRQSLGQGPEFLIYFQGTGAADDSGLPNDRFFAVRPEGSVSTLKIQRTERGDSAVYLCASSSSSALADTQYFGPGTRLTVL.

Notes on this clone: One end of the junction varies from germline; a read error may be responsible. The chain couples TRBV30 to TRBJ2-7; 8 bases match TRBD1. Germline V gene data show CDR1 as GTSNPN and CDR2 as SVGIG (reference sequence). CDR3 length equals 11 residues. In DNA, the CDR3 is TGTGCCTGGAGCGGGGGACAGGCCGTTAACTTC. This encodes CAWSGGQAVNF.

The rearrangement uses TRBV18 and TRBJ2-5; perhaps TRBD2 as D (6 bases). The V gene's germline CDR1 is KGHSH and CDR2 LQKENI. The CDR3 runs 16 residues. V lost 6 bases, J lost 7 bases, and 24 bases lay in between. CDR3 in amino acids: CASSLPTGAEGPTQYF. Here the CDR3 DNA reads TGTGCCAGCTCGCTCCCTACGGGAGCGGAGGGGCCGACCCAGTACTTC.

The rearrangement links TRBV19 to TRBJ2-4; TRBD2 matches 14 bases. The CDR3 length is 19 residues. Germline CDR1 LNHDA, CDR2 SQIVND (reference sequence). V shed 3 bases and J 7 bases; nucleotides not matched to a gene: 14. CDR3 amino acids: CASSIYLSGTSGRGNIQYF. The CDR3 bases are TGTGCCAGTAGTATTTACTTATCCGGGACTAGCGGGAGAGGGAACATTCAGTACTTC.